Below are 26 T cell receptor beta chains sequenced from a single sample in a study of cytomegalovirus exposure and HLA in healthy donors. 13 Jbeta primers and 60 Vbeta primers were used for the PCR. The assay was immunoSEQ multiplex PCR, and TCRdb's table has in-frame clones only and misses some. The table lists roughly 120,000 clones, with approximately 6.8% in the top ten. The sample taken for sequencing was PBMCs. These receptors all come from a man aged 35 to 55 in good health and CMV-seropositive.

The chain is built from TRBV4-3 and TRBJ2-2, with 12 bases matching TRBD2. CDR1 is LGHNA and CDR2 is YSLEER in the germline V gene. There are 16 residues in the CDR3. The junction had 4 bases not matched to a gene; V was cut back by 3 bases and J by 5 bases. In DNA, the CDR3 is TGCGCCAGCAGCCAGATACTAGCGGGAGGAACCGGGGAGCTGTTTTTT. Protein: CASSQILAGGTGELFF.

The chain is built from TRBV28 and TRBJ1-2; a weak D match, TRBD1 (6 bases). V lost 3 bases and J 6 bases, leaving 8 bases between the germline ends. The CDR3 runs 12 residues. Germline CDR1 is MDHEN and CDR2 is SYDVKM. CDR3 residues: CASSFYRDGYTF. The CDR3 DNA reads TGTGCCAGCAGTTTTTACAGGGATGGCTACACCTTC.

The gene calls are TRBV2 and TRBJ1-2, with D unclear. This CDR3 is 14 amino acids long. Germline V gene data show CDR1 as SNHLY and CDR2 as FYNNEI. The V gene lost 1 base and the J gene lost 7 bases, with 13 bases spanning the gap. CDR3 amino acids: CASSEGSSGSGYTF. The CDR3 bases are TGTGCCAGCAGTGAAGGCAGCTCGGGGAGTGGCTACACCTTC.

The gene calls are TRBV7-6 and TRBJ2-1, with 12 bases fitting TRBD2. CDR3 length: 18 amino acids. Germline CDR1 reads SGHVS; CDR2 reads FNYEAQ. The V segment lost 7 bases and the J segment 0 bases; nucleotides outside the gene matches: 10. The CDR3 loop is CASTVGLAGPSSYNEQFF. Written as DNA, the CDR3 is TGTGCCAGCACGGTAGGACTAGCGGGGCCAAGCTCCTACAATGAGCAGTTCTTC.

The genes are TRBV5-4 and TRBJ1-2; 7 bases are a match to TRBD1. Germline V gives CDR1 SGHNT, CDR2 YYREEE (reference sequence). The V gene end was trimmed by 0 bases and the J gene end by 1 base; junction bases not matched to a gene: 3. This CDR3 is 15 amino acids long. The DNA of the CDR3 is TGTGCCAGCAGCTTGGTACAGGGGCTTAACTATGGCTACACCTTC. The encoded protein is CASSLVQGLNYGYTF.

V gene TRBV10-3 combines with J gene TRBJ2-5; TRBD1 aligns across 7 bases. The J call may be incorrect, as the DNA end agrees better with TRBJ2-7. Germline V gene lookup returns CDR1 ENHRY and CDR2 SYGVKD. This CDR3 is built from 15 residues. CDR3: CAISEWTGETYEQYF. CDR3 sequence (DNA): TGTGCCATCAGTGAGTGGACAGGCGAGACCTACGAGCAGTACTTC.

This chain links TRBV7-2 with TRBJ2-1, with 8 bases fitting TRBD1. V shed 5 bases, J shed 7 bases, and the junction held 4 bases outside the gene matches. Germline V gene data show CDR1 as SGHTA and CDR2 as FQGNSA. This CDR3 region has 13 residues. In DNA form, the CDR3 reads TGTGCCAGCAGCAAGGACAGGGTGAATGAGCAGTTCTTC. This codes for CASSKDRVNEQFF. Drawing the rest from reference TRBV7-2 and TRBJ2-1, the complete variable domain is GAGVSQSPSNKVTEKGKDVELRCDPISGHTALYWYRQSLGQGLEFLIYFQGNSAPDKSGLPSDRFSAERTGGSVSTLTIQRTQQEDSAVYLCASSKDRVNEQFFGPGTRLTVL.

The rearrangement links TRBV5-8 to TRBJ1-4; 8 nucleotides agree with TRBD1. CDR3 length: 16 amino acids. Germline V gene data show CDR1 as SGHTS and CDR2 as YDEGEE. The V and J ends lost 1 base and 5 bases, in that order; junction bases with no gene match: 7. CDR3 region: CASSLPRTGKNEKLFF. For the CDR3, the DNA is TGTGCCAGCAGCTTGCCAAGGACAGGGAAAAATGAAAAACTGTTTTTT. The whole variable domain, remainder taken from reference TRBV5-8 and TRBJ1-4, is EAGVTQSPTHLIKTRGQQATLRCSPISGHTSVYWYQQALGLGLQFLLWYDEGEERNRGNFPPRFSGRQFPNYSSELNVNALELEDSALYLCASSLPRTGKNEKLFFGSGTQLSVL.

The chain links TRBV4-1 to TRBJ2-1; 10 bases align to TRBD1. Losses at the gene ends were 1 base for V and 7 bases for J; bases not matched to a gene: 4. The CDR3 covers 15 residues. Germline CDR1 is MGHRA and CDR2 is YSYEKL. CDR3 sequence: CASSQGAGQGNEQFF. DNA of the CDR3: TGCGCCAGCAGCCAAGGGGCGGGACAGGGGAATGAGCAGTTCTTC.

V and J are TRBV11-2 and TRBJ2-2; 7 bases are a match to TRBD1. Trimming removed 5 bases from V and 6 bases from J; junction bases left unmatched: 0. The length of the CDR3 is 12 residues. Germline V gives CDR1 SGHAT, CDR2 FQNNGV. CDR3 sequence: CASSQGAGELFF. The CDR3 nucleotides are TGTGCCAGCAGCCAGGGGGCCGGGGAGCTGTTTTTT. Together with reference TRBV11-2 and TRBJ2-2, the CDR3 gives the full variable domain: EAGVAQSPRYKIIEKRQSVAFWCNPISGHATLYWYQQILGQGPKLLIQFQNNGVVDDSQLPKDRFSAERLKGVDSTLKIQPAKLEDSAVYLCASSQGAGELFFGEGSRLTVL.

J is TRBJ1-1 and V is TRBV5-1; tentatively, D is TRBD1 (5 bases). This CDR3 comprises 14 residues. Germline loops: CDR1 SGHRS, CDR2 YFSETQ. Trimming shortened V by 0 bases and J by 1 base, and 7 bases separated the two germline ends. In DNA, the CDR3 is TGCGCCAGCAGCTTGGACAGGCCGAACACTGAAGCTTTCTTT. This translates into CASSLDRPNTEAFF. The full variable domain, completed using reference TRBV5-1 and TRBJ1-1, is KAGVTQTPRYLIKTRGQQVTLSCSPISGHRSVSWYQQTPGQGLQFLFEYFSETQRNKGNFPGRFSGRQFSNSRSEMNVSTLELGDSALYLCASSLDRPNTEAFFGQGTRLTVV.

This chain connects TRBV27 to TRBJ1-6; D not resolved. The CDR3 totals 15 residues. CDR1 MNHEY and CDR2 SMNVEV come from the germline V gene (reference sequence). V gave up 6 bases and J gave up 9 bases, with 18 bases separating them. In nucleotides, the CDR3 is TGTGCCAGCAGCCAACGAGAGGGCCGGGGTTCACCCCTCCACTTT. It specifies CASSQREGRGSPLHF.

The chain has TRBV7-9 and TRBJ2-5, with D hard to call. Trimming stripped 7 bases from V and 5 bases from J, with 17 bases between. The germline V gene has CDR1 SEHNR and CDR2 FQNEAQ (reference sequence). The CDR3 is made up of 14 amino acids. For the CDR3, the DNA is TGTGCCAGCATCATGGGTGGCAACAGTGAGACCCAGTACTTC. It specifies CASIMGGNSETQYF.

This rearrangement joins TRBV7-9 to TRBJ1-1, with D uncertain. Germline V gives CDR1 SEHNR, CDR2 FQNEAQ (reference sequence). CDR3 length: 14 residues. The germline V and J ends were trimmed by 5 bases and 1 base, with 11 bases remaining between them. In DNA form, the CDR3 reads TGTGCCAGCAGCCCGCCCTCAGGGAACACTGAAGCTTTCTTT. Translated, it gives CASSPPSGNTEAFF.

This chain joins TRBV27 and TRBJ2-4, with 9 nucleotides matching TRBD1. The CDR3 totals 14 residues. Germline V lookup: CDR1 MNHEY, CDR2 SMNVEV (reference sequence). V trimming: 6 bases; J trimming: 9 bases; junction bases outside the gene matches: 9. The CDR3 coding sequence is TGTGCCAGCAGACCGGGACAGGGTTTCGGCATTCAGTACTTC. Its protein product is CASRPGQGFGIQYF.

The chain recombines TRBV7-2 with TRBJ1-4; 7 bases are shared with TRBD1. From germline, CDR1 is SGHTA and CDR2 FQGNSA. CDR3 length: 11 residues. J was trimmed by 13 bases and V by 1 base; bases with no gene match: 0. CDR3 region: CASSLGQGLFF. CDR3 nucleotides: TGTGCCAGCAGCTTAGGACAGGGACTGTTTTTT.

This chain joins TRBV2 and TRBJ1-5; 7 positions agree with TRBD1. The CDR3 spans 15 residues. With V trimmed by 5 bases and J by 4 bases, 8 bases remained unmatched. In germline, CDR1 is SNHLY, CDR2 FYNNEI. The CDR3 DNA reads TGTGCCAGCAGTTTCCAGGGACAGATTAATCAGCCCCAGCATTTT. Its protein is CASSFQGQINQPQHF.

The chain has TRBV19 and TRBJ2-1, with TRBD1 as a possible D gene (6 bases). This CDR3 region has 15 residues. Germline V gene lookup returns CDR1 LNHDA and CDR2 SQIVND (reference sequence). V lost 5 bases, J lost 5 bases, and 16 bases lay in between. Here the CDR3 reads CASSPVDRPDNEQFF. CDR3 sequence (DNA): TGTGCCAGTAGTCCGGTCGACAGGCCCGACAATGAGCAGTTCTTC.

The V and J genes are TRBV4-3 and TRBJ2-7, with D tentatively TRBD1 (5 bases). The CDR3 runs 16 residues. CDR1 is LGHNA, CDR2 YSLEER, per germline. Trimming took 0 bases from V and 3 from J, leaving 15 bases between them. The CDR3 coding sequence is TGCGCCAGCAGCCAAGATCTGGGGCCCTATCTCTACGAGCAGTACTTC. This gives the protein CASSQDLGPYLYEQYF.

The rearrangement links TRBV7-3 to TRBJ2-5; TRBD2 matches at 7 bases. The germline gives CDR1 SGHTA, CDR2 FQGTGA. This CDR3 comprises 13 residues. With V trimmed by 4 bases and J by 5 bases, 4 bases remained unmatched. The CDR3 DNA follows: TGTGCCAGCAGCTACGAGCGGGGTGAGACCCAGTACTTC. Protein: CASSYERGETQYF.

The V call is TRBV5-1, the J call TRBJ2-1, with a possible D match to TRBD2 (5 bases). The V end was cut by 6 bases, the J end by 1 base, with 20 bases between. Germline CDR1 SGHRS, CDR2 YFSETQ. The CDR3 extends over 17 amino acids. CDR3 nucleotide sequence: TGCGCCAGCACCTATCTCTTGGAGGCGCAATCCTACAATGAGCAGTTCTTC. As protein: CASTYLLEAQSYNEQFF.

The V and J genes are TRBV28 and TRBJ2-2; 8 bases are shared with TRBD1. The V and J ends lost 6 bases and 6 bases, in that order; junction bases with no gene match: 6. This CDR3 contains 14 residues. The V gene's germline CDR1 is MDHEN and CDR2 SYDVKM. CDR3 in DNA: TGTGCCAGCAGAAGGACAGGGTCTTCCGGGGAGCTGTTTTTT. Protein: CASRRTGSSGELFF.

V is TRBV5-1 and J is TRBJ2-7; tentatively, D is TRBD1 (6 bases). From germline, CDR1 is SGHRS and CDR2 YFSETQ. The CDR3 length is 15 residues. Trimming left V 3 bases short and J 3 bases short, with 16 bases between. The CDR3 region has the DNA TGCGCCAGCAGCTCACAGGGTCTTGGGGACTACGAGCAGTACTTC. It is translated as CASSSQGLGDYEQYF.

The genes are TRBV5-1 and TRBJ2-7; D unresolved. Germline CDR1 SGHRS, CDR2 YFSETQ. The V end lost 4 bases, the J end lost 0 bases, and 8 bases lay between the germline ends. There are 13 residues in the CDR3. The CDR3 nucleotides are TGCGCCAGCAGCCGGAGAGACTCCTACGAGCAGTACTTC. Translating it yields CASSRRDSYEQYF. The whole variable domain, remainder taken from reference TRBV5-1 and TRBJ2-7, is KAGVTQTPRYLIKTRGQQVTLSCSPISGHRSVSWYQQTPGQGLQFLFEYFSETQRNKGNFPGRFSGRQFSNSRSEMNVSTLELGDSALYLCASSRRDSYEQYFGPGTRLTVT.

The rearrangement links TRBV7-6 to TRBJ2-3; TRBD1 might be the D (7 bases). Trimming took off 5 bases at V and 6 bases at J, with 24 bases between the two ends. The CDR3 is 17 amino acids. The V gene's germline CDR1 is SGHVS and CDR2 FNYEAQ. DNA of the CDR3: TGTGCCAGCAGCCCCAGTAGGAGCCAGGGGGGTGCGGATACGCAGTATTTT. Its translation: CASSPSRSQGGADTQYF.

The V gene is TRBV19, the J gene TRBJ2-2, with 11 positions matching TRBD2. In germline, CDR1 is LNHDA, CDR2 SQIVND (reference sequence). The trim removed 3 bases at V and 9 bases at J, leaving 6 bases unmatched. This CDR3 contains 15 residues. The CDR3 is CASSISGRARRELFF. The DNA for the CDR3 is TGTGCCAGTAGTATTAGCGGGAGGGCCCGGCGGGAGCTGTTTTTT. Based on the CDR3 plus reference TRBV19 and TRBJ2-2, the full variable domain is DGGITQSPKYLFRKEGQNVTLSCEQNLNHDAMYWYRQDPGQGLRLIYYSQIVNDFQKGDIAEGYSVSREKKESFPLTVTSAQKNPTAFYLCASSISGRARRELFFGEGSRLTVL.